The clone carrying this T cell receptor beta chain was picked up many times. The antigen remains unidentified. UMIs were added to TCR cDNA along with a universal primer site when it was made by 5'RACE template switching. TCRdb re-derived calls from the 5' RACE reads in MiXCR, one entry per CDR3 protein. Here the sample spans about 310,000 distinct CDR3 sequences, around 3.6% being singletons. Germline V lookup: CDR1 SGHRS, CDR2 YFSETQ. The CDR3 spans 14 residues. V was clipped by 4 bases and J by 1 base, with 11 bases between them. The data originate from a study of T cells after yellow fever vaccination. About the study: SMART-Seq v4 Ultra Low Input served to prepare low-cell-number fractions. Study-level results: The presence of abundant clonotypes contaminating from the bulk population was possible in FACS-sorted repertoires. Subsequent booster samples again held most clones from primary vaccination (96% CD4, 85% to 90% CD8).

This TCR derives from a man aged 18 to 35 who received the YFV17D yellow fever vaccine. Sequenced material: PBMCs, taken on the day of the yellow fever booster vaccination. The J gene is TRBJ1-1, the V gene TRBV5-1; D is ambiguous. The CDR3 DNA reads as TGCGCCAGCAGCCCGACTCCTTCGAACACTGAAGCTTTCTTT. It yields the protein CASSPTPSNTEAFF.